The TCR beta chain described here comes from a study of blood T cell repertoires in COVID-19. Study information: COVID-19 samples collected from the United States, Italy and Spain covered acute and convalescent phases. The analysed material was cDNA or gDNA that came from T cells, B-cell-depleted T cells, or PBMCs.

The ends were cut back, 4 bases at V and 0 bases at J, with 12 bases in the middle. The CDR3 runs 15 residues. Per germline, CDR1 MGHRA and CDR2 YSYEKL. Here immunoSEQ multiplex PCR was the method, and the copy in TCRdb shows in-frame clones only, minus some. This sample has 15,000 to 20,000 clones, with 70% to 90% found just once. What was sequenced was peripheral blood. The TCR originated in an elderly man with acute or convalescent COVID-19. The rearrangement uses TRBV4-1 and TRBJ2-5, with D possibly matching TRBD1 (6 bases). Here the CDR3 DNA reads TGCGCCAGCAGCCCCCCAGGGACAAACCAAGAGACCCAGTACTTC. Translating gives CASSPPGTNQETQYF.